Listed here is a single T cell receptor beta chain. Assay runs were performed at deep level. As processed by the authors: Junction-only sequences produced by ImmunoSEQ had no quality scores, so filtering differed. TCRdb's table, derived via immunoSEQ multiplex PCR, lists solely in-frame clones and lacks some. That table is the source of V, J and clone size, and D and trimming were worked out from the DNA. Among about 2.5 million clones listed, less than 95% were seen once. This sample is part of a study of shared clonotypes between healthy human individuals. The TCR sequence derives from a man younger than 30 in good health. Some clones in this sample may be carry-over from other donors' samples. Sequencing was carried out using naive CD4+ T cells from PBMCs. Subset specified: CD45RA+ positively selected.

The CDR3 protein is CASSDGQIETQYF. CDR3 bases: TGTGCCAGCAGTGATGGGCAGATAGAGACCCAGTACTTC. The chain combines TRBV25-1 with TRBJ2-5; D is undetermined. Trimming stripped 3 bases from V and 4 bases from J, with 9 bases between. The CDR3 is 13 residues long. Germline loops: CDR1 MGHDK, CDR2 SYGVNS.